This T cell receptor (beta chain) was found in a study of tumor-infiltrating lymphocytes in primary liver carcinoma. The source of the blood RNA was unsorted whole blood, and germline DNA was extracted as well. With a constant-region primer, TCR beta cDNA was made from 400 to 550 ng of total RNA. Libraries covering TCR beta were generated through three nested multiplex PCR rounds (using a slightly modified ARM-PCR). Amplification in the first two PCR rounds was performed using TRBV1-TRBV30 forward primers and a C-beta reverse primer for 10 cycles each. TCRdb reanalysed the multiplex PCR reads using MiXCR and keeps one entry per CDR3 protein. Of about 180,000 distinct CDR3 sequences listed, about 60% are singletons. This clonotype was counted between two and nine times. This CDR3 is built from 12 residues. Germline loops: CDR1 MNHEY, CDR2 SVGAGI. The V end was cut by 5 bases, the J end by 5 bases, with 8 bases between.

Sequencing input: peripheral blood. This receptor was identified in a middle-aged man with primary liver carcinoma and hepatitis B virus infection. The gene calls are TRBV6-5 and TRBJ2-3; no definite D call. The DNA for the CDR3 is TGTGCCAGCAGTCAGCGACAAGATACGCAGTATTTT. It encodes CASSQRQDTQYF.